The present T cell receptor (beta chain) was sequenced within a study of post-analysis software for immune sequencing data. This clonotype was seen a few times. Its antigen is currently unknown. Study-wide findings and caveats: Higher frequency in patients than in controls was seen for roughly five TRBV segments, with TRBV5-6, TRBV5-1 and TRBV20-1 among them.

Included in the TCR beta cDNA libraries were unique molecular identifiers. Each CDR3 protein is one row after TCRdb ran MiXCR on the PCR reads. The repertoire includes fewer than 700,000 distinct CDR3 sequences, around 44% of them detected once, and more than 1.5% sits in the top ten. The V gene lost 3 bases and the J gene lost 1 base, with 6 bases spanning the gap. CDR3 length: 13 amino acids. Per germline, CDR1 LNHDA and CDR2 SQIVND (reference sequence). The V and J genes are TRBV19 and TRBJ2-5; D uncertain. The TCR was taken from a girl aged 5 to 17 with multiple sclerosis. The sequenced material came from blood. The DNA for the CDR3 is TGTGCCAGTAGTATTCTGGGCCAAGAGACCCAGTACTTC. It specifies CASSILGQETQYF.